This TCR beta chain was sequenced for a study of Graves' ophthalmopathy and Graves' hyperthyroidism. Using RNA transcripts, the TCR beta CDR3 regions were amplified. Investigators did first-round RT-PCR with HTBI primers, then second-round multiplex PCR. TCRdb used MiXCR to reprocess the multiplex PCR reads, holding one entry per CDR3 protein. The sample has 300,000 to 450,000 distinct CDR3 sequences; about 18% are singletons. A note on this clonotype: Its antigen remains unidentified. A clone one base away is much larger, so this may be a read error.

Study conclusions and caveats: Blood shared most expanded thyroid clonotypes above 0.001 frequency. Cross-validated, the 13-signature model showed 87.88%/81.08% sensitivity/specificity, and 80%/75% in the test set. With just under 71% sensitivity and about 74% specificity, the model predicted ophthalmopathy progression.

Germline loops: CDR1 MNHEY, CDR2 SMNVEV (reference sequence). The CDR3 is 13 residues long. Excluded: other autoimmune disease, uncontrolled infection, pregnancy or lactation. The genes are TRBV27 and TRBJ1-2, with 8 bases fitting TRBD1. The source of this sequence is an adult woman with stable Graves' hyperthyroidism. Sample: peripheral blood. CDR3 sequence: CASSPITGGGFTF. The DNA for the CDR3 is TGTGCCAGCAGTCCCATTACAGGGGGTGGCTTCACCTTC.